This T cell receptor beta chain was identified during a study of T cells in Graves' hyperthyroidism and ophthalmopathy. The CDR3 is 14 residues long. The ends lost 4 bases at V and 3 bases at J; junction bases unmatched: 4. Per the germline V gene, CDR1 is SGDLS and CDR2 is YYNGEE. Amplification targeted TCR beta CDR3 regions from RNA transcripts. Carried out on the TCR CDR3, a first-round RT-PCR used the HTBI primer set. TCRdb called the multiplex PCR reads again in MiXCR, with one record for every CDR3 protein. The sample lists 250,000 to 350,000 distinct CDR3 sequences; more than 15% were seen once. Patients showing uncontrolled infection, other autoimmune disease, pregnancy or lactation were ineligible. PBMCs were derived from about 10 ml fresh peripheral blood.

The material sequenced was blood. The V call is TRBV9, the J call TRBJ2-7, with 10 bases that match TRBD1. This TCR was sampled from a woman in her sixties or seventies with Graves' ophthalmopathy. This CDR3 is CASSTGTGDYEQYF. The CDR3 DNA is TGTGCCAGCAGCACGGGGACAGGGGACTACGAGCAGTACTTC.